The following is a T cell receptor beta chain sequence with its context. Its antigen is not identified. Healthy individuals of Caucasian origin from Russia, aged about 6 to 95, served as donors. A J-beta primer mix and a sample-barcoded 5' primer were used in a second PCR of about 7 to 12 cycles. MiXCR, run by TCRdb on the 5' RACE reads, gives a single entry per CDR3 protein. The sample lists approximately 800,000 distinct CDR3 sequences, 53% seen once, with 41% in the top ten. This sample is drawn from a study of blood T cells in healthy people across ages. Turning to the study itself: T cells yielded about one barcoded beta molecule per two cells through template switching.

The ends lost 6 bases at V and 2 bases at J; junction bases unmatched: 11. CDR1 is SEHNR and CDR2 is FQNEAQ in the germline V gene (reference sequence). This CDR3 is built from 17 residues. Findings and limits, study-wide: When one million T cells were used, diversity estimates were thought to be underestimates.

The J gene is TRBJ2-5, the V gene TRBV7-9; 11 bases agree with TRBD2. The sample was blood. The sequence derives from an elderly man in good health. DNA for the CDR3: TGTGCCAGCAGGCCGCTAGCGGGAGGATTCTTTCAAGAGACCCAGTACTTC. Translated, it gives CASRPLAGGFFQETQYF.